Each of the 7 T cell receptor beta chains below was sequenced from the same sample in a study of shared clonotypes between healthy human individuals. The method was immunoSEQ multiplex PCR; TCRdb's version includes in-frame clones alone and lacks a portion of them. The sample holds 2 million to 3 million clones, roughly 93% seen once. Sequencing used naive CD4+ T cells from PBMCs. Subset given: CD45RA+ positively selected. These receptors were obtained from a man between 18 and 29 years old in good health. Some clones in this sample may be carry-over from other donors' samples.

V usage is TRBV18 and J usage is TRBJ2-7, with D tentatively TRBD1 (6 bases). The CDR3 is 14 amino acids. Germline CDR1 KGHSH, CDR2 LQKENI. Deletions cut 2 bases from V and 3 bases from J, with 11 bases between. CDR3 nucleotide sequence: TGTGCCAGCTCACCAGGGGACATCATCTACGAGCAGTACTTC. Protein sequence: CASSPGDIIYEQYF.

The chain has TRBV19 and TRBJ2-2; D unclear. CDR3 length: 14 amino acids. Per germline, CDR1 LNHDA and CDR2 SQIVND (reference sequence). V was shortened by 7 bases and J by 1 base, with 10 bases between the two germline ends. The CDR3 sequence: CASIQHRNTGELFF. In DNA, the CDR3 is TGTGCCAGTATACAACACCGGAACACCGGGGAGCTGTTTTTT.

This clone was recorded only once. The rearrangement links TRBV4-1 to TRBJ2-5, with TRBD1 identical over 7 bases. Trimming removed 4 bases from V and 2 bases from J; junction bases left unmatched: 16. CDR1 and CDR2 (germline): MGHRA, YSYEKL. There are 18 residues in the CDR3. This CDR3 is CASSLTGQAKGRQETQYF. DNA for the CDR3: TGCGCCAGCAGCCTGACAGGACAGGCCAAGGGGAGACAAGAGACCCAGTACTTC.

The chain is built from TRBV5-1 and TRBJ2-1, with D possibly matching TRBD2 (5 bases). V lost 4 bases and J 0 bases, leaving 8 bases between the germline ends. The CDR3 totals 14 residues. The germline V gene encodes CDR1 SGHRS and CDR2 YFSETQ. CDR3 region: CASSQRHSYNEQFF. CDR3 in DNA: TGCGCCAGCAGCCAGCGGCACTCCTACAATGAGCAGTTCTTC. Combining the CDR3 with reference TRBV5-1 and TRBJ2-1 gives the whole variable domain KAGVTQTPRYLIKTRGQQVTLSCSPISGHRSVSWYQQTPGQGLQFLFEYFSETQRNKGNFPGRFSGRQFSNSRSEMNVSTLELGDSALYLCASSQRHSYNEQFFGPGTRLTVL.

The chain recombines TRBV7-2 with TRBJ1-5, with D tentatively TRBD1 (6 bases). CDR1 is SGHTA, CDR2 FQGNSA, per germline. The CDR3 consists of 15 residues. Trimming shortened V by 5 bases and J by 7 bases, and 18 bases separated the two germline ends. The CDR3 DNA follows: TGTGCCAGCAGCCCGGAGGTAGGGGGTGTCCAGCCCCAGCATTTT. Encoded protein: CASSPEVGGVQPQHF.

The chain uses TRBV2 and TRBJ1-2; TRBD1 aligns across 9 bases. CDR3 length: 14 residues. Trimming at V came to 6 bases and at J to 2 bases, leaving 4 bases not matched to a gene. CDR1 and CDR2 from the germline V gene are SNHLY and FYNNEI. CDR3 DNA: TGTGCCAGCAGGACGGACAGGGGCAACTATGGCTACACCTTC. Its translation: CASRTDRGNYGYTF.

V is TRBV10-2 and J is TRBJ2-7, with 8 bases lining up with TRBD1. Germline values: CDR1 WSHSY, CDR2 SAAADI. This CDR3 is 20 amino acids long. Germline trimming cut 6 bases from V and 3 bases from J; bases unmatched to any gene: 25. The CDR3 nucleotides are TGCGCCAGCAGCTCCCCGCCCGGGACAGGCCCAGCCAGTATTAACTACGAGCAGTACTTC. Its translation is CASSSPPGTGPASINYEQYF.